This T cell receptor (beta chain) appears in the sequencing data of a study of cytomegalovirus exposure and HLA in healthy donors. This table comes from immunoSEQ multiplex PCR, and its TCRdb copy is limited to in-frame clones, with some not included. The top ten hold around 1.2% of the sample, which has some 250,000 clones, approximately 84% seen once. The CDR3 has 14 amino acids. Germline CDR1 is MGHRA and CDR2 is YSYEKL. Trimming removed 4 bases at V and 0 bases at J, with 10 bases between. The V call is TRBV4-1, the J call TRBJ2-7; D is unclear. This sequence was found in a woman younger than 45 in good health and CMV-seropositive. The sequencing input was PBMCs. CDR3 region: CASSPNQNSYEQYF. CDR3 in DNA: TGCGCCAGCAGCCCTAACCAAAACTCCTACGAGCAGTACTTC.